The 26 T cell receptor beta chains given below trace back to one sample, sequenced in a study of glioma-infiltrating T cells after dendritic cell vaccination. The time point is: after dendritic cell vaccination, including at tumor progression/relapse. The protocol was immunoSEQ multiplex PCR, while the TCRdb copy is restricted to in-frame clones and leaves out a portion. In the table there are roughly 100,000 clones, 90% of which are singletons. Sequenced here: blood, sampled after dendritic cell vaccination. Receptors originate from a human donor with glioblastoma.

This clone occurred once. The V call is TRBV11-3, the J call TRBJ1-1; no firm D call. Germline-derived CDR1 and CDR2 are SGHNT and YENEEA. Trimming left V 5 bases short and J 1 base short, with 11 bases between. CDR3 size: 14 residues. The CDR3 region has the DNA TGTGCCAGCAGCCGCGGACTGGCGAACACTGAAGCTTTCTTT. Protein product: CASSRGLANTEAFF.

V gene TRBV19 combines with J gene TRBJ1-5; no firm D call. Germline V gene data show CDR1 as LNHDA and CDR2 as SQIVND (reference sequence). V shed 7 bases and J shed 3 bases, with 19 bases lying between them. CDR3 length equals 16 residues. CDR3 sequence (DNA): TGTGCCAGTACCGACTCCCCCGACGTGATCAATCAGCCCCAGCATTTT. Encoded protein: CASTDSPDVINQPQHF.

The rearrangement uses TRBV2 and TRBJ1-5, with 7 bases identical to TRBD1. The germline CDR1 and CDR2 sequences are SNHLY and FYNNEI. The CDR3 loop spans 14 amino acids. J gave up 7 bases and V 7 bases, and 10 bases lay outside the gene matches. This CDR3 reads CASNREGARQPQHF. The CDR3 DNA reads as TGTGCCAGCAATCGGGAGGGGGCAAGACAGCCCCAGCATTTT.

CDR3 region: CASSQTKGLYGYTF. Written as DNA, the CDR3 is TGTGCCAGCAGCCAGACGAAGGGGCTCTATGGCTACACCTTC. The chain is built from TRBV14 and TRBJ1-2; D is perhaps TRBD1 (5 bases). The CDR3 is 14 residues long. Germline values: CDR1 SGHDN, CDR2 FVKESK. Trimming left V 3 bases short and J 4 bases short, with 12 bases between.

V and J are TRBV5-1 and TRBJ2-5, with 10 bases that match TRBD2. Trimming at V came to 9 bases and at J to 3 bases, leaving 11 bases not matched to a gene. The CDR3 extends over 15 amino acids. Per the germline V gene, CDR1 is SGHRS and CDR2 is YFSETQ. For the CDR3, the DNA is TGCGCCACCAGTCATAGCGGGGGGCCCAAAGAGACCCAGTACTTC. It translates to CATSHSGGPKETQYF.

The chain combines TRBV7-2 with TRBJ2-7, with a possible D match to TRBD2 (5 bases). Trimming left V 6 bases short and J 7 bases short, with 19 bases between. This CDR3 comprises 14 residues. Looked up from germline, CDR1 is SGHTA and CDR2 is FQGNSA. Here the CDR3 DNA reads TGTGCCAGCAGAATTTCCGGGATTTGGAGGGAGCAGTACTTC. Protein: CASRISGIWREQYF.

The chain carries TRBV5-1 and TRBJ2-4; perhaps TRBD2 as D (6 bases). CDR1 and CDR2 from the germline V gene are SGHRS and YFSETQ. The V gene lost 6 bases and the J gene lost 3 bases, with 13 bases spanning the gap. CDR3 length: 14 amino acids. The DNA for the CDR3 is TGCGCCAGCAAGGCGGGGTTGGACAAAAACATTCAGTACTTC. As protein: CASKAGLDKNIQYF.

This sequence joins TRBV9 and TRBJ2-3; 15 bases align to TRBD2. Trimming at V came to 3 bases and at J to 0 bases, leaving 5 bases not matched to a gene. The CDR3 runs 18 residues. Germline CDR1 SGDLS, CDR2 YYNGEE. CDR3: CASSAGTSGRQSTDTQYF. CDR3 coding DNA: TGTGCCAGCAGCGCGGGGACTAGCGGGAGGCAGAGCACAGATACGCAGTATTTT. Combining the CDR3 with reference TRBV9 and TRBJ2-3 gives the whole variable domain DSGVTQTPKHLITATGQRVTLRCSPRSGDLSVYWYQQSLDQGLQFLIQYYNGEERAKGNILERFSAQQFPDLHSELNLSSLELGDSALYFCASSAGTSGRQSTDTQYFGPGTRLTVL.

The chain recombines TRBV27 with TRBJ1-2, with a weak D call TRBD1 (5 bases). CDR1 is MNHEY, CDR2 SMNVEV, per germline (reference sequence). CDR3 length: 13 amino acids. Trimming cost V 8 bases and J 3 bases, with 13 bases left between them. The CDR3 region has the DNA TGTGCCAGCTCTACTGGGGGGGACTATGGCTACACCTTC. Its translation: CASSTGGDYGYTF.

The chain recombines TRBV2 with TRBJ2-7; tentatively, D is TRBD2 (6 bases). Germline V gene sequence: CDR1 SNHLY, CDR2 FYNNEI. The CDR3 spans 12 residues. V was cut by 3 bases and J by 12 bases, with 15 bases left in between. In nucleotides, the CDR3 is TGTGCCAGCAGTGAGGAAGCGGGTCTGCCGTACTTC. Protein sequence: CASSEEAGLPYF.

The chain uses TRBV4-2 and TRBJ2-5, with D possibly matching TRBD2 (7 bases). The CDR3 covers 14 residues. Germline lookup yields CDR1 LGHNA and CDR2 YNFKEQ. Between the trimmed V and J ends, which lost 5 bases and 3 bases, there was a span of 13 bases. As DNA, the CDR3 is TGTGCCAGCAGCGGGGGGGCGCGGGAAGAGACCCAGTACTTC. This codes for CASSGGAREETQYF.

The chain joins TRBV9 to TRBJ2-2, with a tentative D call TRBD2 (6 bases). Germline assignment: CDR1 SGDLS and CDR2 YYNGEE. Trimming removed 2 bases from V and 6 bases from J, with 8 bases in between. This CDR3 region has 13 residues. The CDR3 here is CASSVGGSGELFF. DNA for the CDR3: TGTGCCAGCAGCGTGGGGGGTTCCGGGGAGCTGTTTTTT. Full variable domain (rest looked up from reference TRBV9 and TRBJ2-2): DSGVTQTPKHLITATGQRVTLRCSPRSGDLSVYWYQQSLDQGLQFLIQYYNGEERAKGNILERFSAQQFPDLHSELNLSSLELGDSALYFCASSVGGSGELFFGEGSRLTVL.

The CDR3 sequence is CASSPDPGQYYEQYF. CDR3 bases: TGTGCCAGCAGTCCCGATCCGGGACAGTACTACGAGCAGTACTTC. The chain uses TRBV7-3 and TRBJ2-7; 7 nucleotides align to TRBD1. This CDR3 spans 15 amino acids. The germline CDR1 and CDR2 sequences are SGHTA and FQGTGA. J lost 3 bases, V lost 6 bases, and 11 bases had no gene match.

The V call is TRBV6-5, the J call TRBJ2-3; TRBD2 is a possible D gene (7 bases). Trimming took 5 bases from V and 1 from J, leaving 13 bases between them. Germline loops: CDR1 MNHEY, CDR2 SVGAGI. The CDR3 is 15 residues long. CDR3 sequence (DNA): TGTGCCAGCAGTGGGGGGGCCGGAGGCACAGATACGCAGTATTTT. As protein: CASSGGAGGTDTQYF.

The chain has TRBV6-6 and TRBJ2-2; 9 bases are shared with TRBD1. The CDR3 runs to 14 residues. Germline assignment: CDR1 MNHNY and CDR2 SVGAGI (reference sequence). Losses at the gene ends were 11 bases for V and 5 bases for J; bases not matched to a gene: 9. CDR3 in DNA: TGTGCCTGCCGGACAGGGGCTGGGACCGGGGAGCTGTTTTTT. Its translation is CACRTGAGTGELFF.

This chain uses TRBV6-1 with TRBJ2-2; weak D call: TRBD1 (6 bases). Per the germline V gene, CDR1 is MNHNS and CDR2 is SASEGT. Trimming took off 4 bases at V and 2 bases at J, with 8 bases between the two ends. The CDR3 consists of 14 residues. The CDR3 sequence is CASSVGTNTGELFF. In DNA, the CDR3 is TGTGCCAGCAGTGTTGGGACAAACACCGGGGAGCTGTTTTTT.

V usage is TRBV9 and J usage is TRBJ1-1, with 10 bases that match TRBD1. Germline lookup yields CDR1 SGDLS and CDR2 YYNGEE. Losses at the gene ends were 2 bases for V and 3 bases for J; bases not matched to a gene: 4. This CDR3 is 15 amino acids long. The CDR3 DNA is TGTGCCAGCAGCGTGACCGGGACAGGGGACACTGAAGCTTTCTTT. Its protein product is CASSVTGTGDTEAFF.

The V and J genes are TRBV30 and TRBJ1-2; D gene uncertain. The V end lost 2 bases, the J end lost 0 bases, and 13 bases lay between the germline ends. This CDR3 region has 15 residues. Germline V gives CDR1 GTSNPN, CDR2 SVGIG (reference sequence). CDR3 loop: CAWSSTLNSNYGYTF. For the CDR3, the DNA is TGTGCCTGGAGTTCCACTTTAAATTCTAACTATGGCTACACCTTC. Using reference TRBV30 and TRBJ1-2 for the parts outside the CDR3, the full variable domain is SQTIHQWPATLVQPVGSPLSLECTVEGTSNPNLYWYRQAAGRGLQLLFYSVGIGQISSEVPQNLSASRPQDRQFILSSKKLLLSDSGFYLCAWSSTLNSNYGYTFGSGTRLTVV.

V usage is TRBV6-5 and J usage is TRBJ2-7, with 9 bases fitting TRBD1. Trimming took 7 bases from V and 3 from J; bases not matched to a gene: 7. The CDR3 covers 14 residues. Germline CDR1 is MNHEY and CDR2 is SVGAGI. CDR3 bases: TGTGCCAGCAAAAGAGGGACAGGGCTCTACGAGCAGTACTTC. The encoded protein is CASKRGTGLYEQYF.

A remark on this clone: At one end, the junction sequence differs from germline, possibly due to a read error. The chain uses TRBV11-3 and TRBJ2-7; 7 nucleotides agree with TRBD2. CDR3 length equals 16 residues. Germline loops: CDR1 SGHNT, CDR2 YENEEA. DNA of the CDR3: TGTGCCAGCAGCTCCAGAGGTACAGCTCGGGACTACGAGCGGTACTTC. Translation: CASSSRGTARDYERYF.

This chain connects TRBV18 to TRBJ2-7; the match to TRBD2 covers 10 bases. This CDR3 has 14 residues. V lost 3 bases and J lost 2; bases outside the gene matches: 1. In germline, CDR1 is KGHSH, CDR2 LQKENI. The CDR3 nucleotides are TGTGCCAGCTCACCCAGCGGGGGGGCCTACGAGCAGTACTTC. It encodes CASSPSGGAYEQYF.

The chain is built from TRBV19 and TRBJ1-1, with D maybe TRBD1 (5 bases). The length of the CDR3 is 15 residues. The germline V gene has CDR1 LNHDA and CDR2 SQIVND (reference sequence). The V end was cut by 1 base, the J end by 6 bases, with 15 bases between. The CDR3 DNA reads TGTGCCAGTAGTATAGGGGGGGGGATCGGCGCTGAAGCTTTCTTT. Its protein is CASSIGGGIGAEAFF. The variable domain in full, with the rest retrieved from reference TRBV19 and TRBJ1-1, is DGGITQSPKYLFRKEGQNVTLSCEQNLNHDAMYWYRQDPGQGLRLIYYSQIVNDFQKGDIAEGYSVSREKKESFPLTVTSAQKNPTAFYLCASSIGGGIGAEAFFGQGTRLTVV.

V and J are TRBV29-1 and TRBJ1-1; the D gene is possibly TRBD1 (5 bases). Germline V lookup: CDR1 SQVTM, CDR2 ANQGSEA. This CDR3 has 15 residues. The V end lost 3 bases, the J end lost 0 bases, and 14 bases lay between the germline ends. CDR3 protein: CSVDWEGLMNTEAFF. The CDR3 DNA reads as TGCAGCGTTGACTGGGAGGGGTTAATGAACACTGAAGCTTTCTTT.

The chain couples TRBV9 to TRBJ2-7, with D perhaps TRBD1 (5 bases). The CDR3 contains 14 residues. The germline CDR1 and CDR2 sequences are SGDLS and YYNGEE. Trimming stripped 0 bases from V and 2 bases from J, with 9 bases between. In DNA, the CDR3 is TGTGCCAGCAGCGTAGGACAGAACGCCTACGAGCAGTACTTC. Translated: CASSVGQNAYEQYF.

The V and J genes are TRBV6-5 and TRBJ1-4; D might be TRBD1 (5 bases). The V gene lost 4 bases and the J gene lost 1 base, with 10 bases spanning the gap. The CDR3 runs to 15 residues. CDR1 is MNHEY and CDR2 is SVGAGI in the germline V gene. Here the CDR3 DNA reads TGTGCCAGCAGTTCCCAGGGCATAACTAATGAAAAACTGTTTTTT. This codes for CASSSQGITNEKLFF.

The chain employs TRBV2 and TRBJ1-5; no reliable D call. This CDR3 region has 13 residues. V was cut by 4 bases and J by 4 bases, with 8 bases left in between. CDR1 and CDR2 (germline): SNHLY, FYNNEI. CDR3 protein: CASSGERNQPQHF. CDR3 DNA: TGTGCCAGCAGTGGGGAGAGGAATCAGCCCCAGCATTTT. The entire variable domain, with the rest obtained from reference TRBV2 and TRBJ1-5, is as follows: EPEVTQTPSHQVTQMGQEVILRCVPISNHLYFYWYRQILGQKVEFLVSFYNNEISEKSEIFDDQFSVERPDGSNFTLKIRSTKLEDSAMYFCASSGERNQPQHFGDGTRLSIL.